This T cell receptor beta chain was identified during a study of OX40 agonist ivuxolimab in advanced cancers. The V and J ends lost 6 bases and 3 bases, in that order; junction bases with no gene match: 7. Per the germline V gene, CDR1 is MDHEN and CDR2 is SYDVKM. The CDR3 is 15 residues long. The data were produced by immunoSEQ multiplex PCR, yet TCRdb's version contains in-frame clones alone and is incomplete. This table holds 70,000 to 80,000 clones, more than 75% found once. Study-level points and caveats: At doses 0.1 to 3.0 mg/kg, CD4+ and CD8+ clones expanded.

In regard to this clone: Its antigen is still unknown.

The sample in question was CD4+ or CD8+ T cells sorted from blood, obtained in a trial of the OX40 agonist ivuxolimab. This chain joins TRBV28 and TRBJ1-5; 8 bases agree with TRBD1. This TCR was sampled from an adult with an advanced solid tumor such as melanoma, head and neck, liver or kidney cancer. CDR3 residues: CASSQGTGNNQPQHF. The DNA of the CDR3 is TGTGCCAGCAGCCAAGGGACAGGAAACAATCAGCCCCAGCATTTT.